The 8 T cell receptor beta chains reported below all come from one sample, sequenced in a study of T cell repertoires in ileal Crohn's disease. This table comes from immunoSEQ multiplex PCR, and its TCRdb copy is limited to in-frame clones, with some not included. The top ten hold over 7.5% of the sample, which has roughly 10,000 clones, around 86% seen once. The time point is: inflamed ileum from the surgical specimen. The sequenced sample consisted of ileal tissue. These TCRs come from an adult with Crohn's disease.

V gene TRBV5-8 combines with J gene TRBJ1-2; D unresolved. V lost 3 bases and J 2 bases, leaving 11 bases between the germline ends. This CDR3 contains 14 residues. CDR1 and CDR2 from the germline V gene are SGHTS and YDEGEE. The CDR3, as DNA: TGTGCCAGCAGCTGGCAGACTGCAAACTATGGCTACACCTTC. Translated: CASSWQTANYGYTF. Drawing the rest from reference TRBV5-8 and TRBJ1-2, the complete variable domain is EAGVTQSPTHLIKTRGQQATLRCSPISGHTSVYWYQQALGLGLQFLLWYDEGEERNRGNFPPRFSGRQFPNYSSELNVNALELEDSALYLCASSWQTANYGYTFGSGTRLTVV.

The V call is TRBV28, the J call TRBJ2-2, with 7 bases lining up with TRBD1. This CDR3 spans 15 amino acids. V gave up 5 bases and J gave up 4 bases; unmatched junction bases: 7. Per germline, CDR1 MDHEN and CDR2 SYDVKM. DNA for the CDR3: TGTGCCAGCAGTCCGCACGGGACAGCCACCGGGGAGCTGTTTTTT. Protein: CASSPHGTATGELFF.

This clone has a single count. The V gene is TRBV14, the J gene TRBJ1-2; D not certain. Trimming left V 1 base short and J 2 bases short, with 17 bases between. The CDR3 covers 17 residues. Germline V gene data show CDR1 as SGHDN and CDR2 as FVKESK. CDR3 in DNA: TGTGCCAGCAGCCAAGCTGCAGGACGGGCCCTGAACTATGGCTACACCTTC. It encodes CASSQAAGRALNYGYTF.

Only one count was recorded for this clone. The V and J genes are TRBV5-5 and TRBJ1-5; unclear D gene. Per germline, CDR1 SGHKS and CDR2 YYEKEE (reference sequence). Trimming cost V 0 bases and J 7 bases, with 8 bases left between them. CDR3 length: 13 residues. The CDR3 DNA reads TGTGCCAGCAGCTTGGATAGCGAACAGCCCCAGCATTTT. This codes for CASSLDSEQPQHF. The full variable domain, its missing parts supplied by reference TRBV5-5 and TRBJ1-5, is DAGVTQSPTHLIKTRGQQVTLRCSPISGHKSVSWYQQVLGQGPQFIFQYYEKEERGRGNFPDRFSARQFPNYSSELNVNALLLGDSALYLCASSLDSEQPQHFGDGTRLSIL.

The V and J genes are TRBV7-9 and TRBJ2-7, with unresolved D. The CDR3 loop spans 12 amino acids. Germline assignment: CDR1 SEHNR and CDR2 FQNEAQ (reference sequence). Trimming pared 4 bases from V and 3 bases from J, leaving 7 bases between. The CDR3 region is CASSWLVYEQYF. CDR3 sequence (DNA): TGTGCCAGCAGCTGGCTAGTCTACGAGCAGTACTTC.

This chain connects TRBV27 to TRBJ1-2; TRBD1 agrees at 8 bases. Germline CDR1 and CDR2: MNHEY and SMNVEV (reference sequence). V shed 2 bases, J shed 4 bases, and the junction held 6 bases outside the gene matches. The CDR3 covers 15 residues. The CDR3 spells CASSLRQGAVYGYTF. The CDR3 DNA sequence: TGTGCCAGCAGTTTACGTCAGGGGGCTGTCTATGGCTACACCTTC.

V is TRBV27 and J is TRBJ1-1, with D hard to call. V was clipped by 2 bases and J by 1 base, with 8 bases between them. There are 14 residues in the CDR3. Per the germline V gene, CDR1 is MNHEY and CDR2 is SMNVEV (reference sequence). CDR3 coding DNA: TGTGCCAGCAGTTTAAGACGGTCGAACACTGAAGCTTTCTTT. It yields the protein CASSLRRSNTEAFF.

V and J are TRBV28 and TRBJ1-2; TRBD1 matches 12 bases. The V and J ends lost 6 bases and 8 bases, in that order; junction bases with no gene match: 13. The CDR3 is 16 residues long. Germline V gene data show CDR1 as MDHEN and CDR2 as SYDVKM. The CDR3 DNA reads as TGTGCCAGCAGCAGTCCACCGGGACAGGGGGCAGGGGGCTACACCTTC. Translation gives CASSSPPGQGAGGYTF.